These 21 T cell receptor beta chains originate from one sample sequenced in a study of blood T cell repertoires in COVID-19. Sequencing used immunoSEQ multiplex PCR; TCRdb keeps in-frame clones, though not all of them. The repertoire holds roughly 300,000 clones, with about 92% as singletons. Sequenced material: PBMCs or T cells enriched from blood (not recorded which). The receptors were sampled from a woman aged 25 to 39 who had recovered from COVID-19.

V gene TRBV6-7 combines with J gene TRBJ2-2; 7 bases agree with TRBD1. TRBV6-7 is labeled an ORF, and its function is uncertain. V was clipped by 5 bases and J by 0 bases; unmatched bases: 9. CDR3 length: 17 residues. The CDR3 here is CASSPRDSETNTGELFF. In DNA, the CDR3 is TGTGCCAGCAGTCCCCGGGACAGTGAAACGAACACCGGGGAGCTGTTTTTT.

This sequence joins TRBV16 and TRBJ1-2; 7 bases are shared with TRBD1. This CDR3 has 13 amino acids. In germline, CDR1 is KGHSY, CDR2 FQNENV. V shed 5 bases, J shed 5 bases, and the junction held 5 bases outside the gene matches. The CDR3 reads CASSRDRLYGYTF. CDR3 nucleotide sequence: TGTGCCAGCAGCAGGGACAGATTATATGGCTACACCTTC.

V usage is TRBV3-1 (or the pseudogene TRBV3-2) and J usage is TRBJ1-2; D unresolved. V was cut by 1 base and J by 6 bases, with 12 bases left in between. The CDR3 length is 14 residues. Germline CDR1 LGHDT, CDR2 YNNKEL (reference sequence). The CDR3 loop reads CASSQVDGKHGYTF. DNA of the CDR3: TGTGCCAGCAGCCAAGTGGACGGGAAGCATGGCTACACCTTC.

This clone was seen a handful of times. The chain combines TRBV12-3 or TRBV12-4 with TRBJ1-2; TRBD1 matches at 8 bases. This CDR3 is built from 13 residues. J gave up 8 bases and V 1 base, and 3 bases lay outside the gene matches. CDR3 sequence: CASSLGQGAGYTF. DNA for the CDR3: TGTGCCAGCAGTTTAGGCCAGGGGGCAGGCTACACCTTC.

The gene calls are TRBV9 and TRBJ2-2; 10 positions match TRBD1. The germline V gene encodes CDR1 SGDLS and CDR2 YYNGEE. There are 16 residues in the CDR3. The ends lost 0 bases at V and 5 bases at J; junction bases unmatched: 4. The chain's CDR3 is CASSVEGQGGTGELFF. The CDR3 DNA follows: TGTGCCAGCAGCGTAGAAGGACAGGGGGGGACCGGGGAGCTGTTTTTT. Full variable domain (remainder filled in from reference TRBV9 and TRBJ2-2): DSGVTQTPKHLITATGQRVTLRCSPRSGDLSVYWYQQSLDQGLQFLIQYYNGEERAKGNILERFSAQQFPDLHSELNLSSLELGDSALYFCASSVEGQGGTGELFFGEGSRLTVL.

The genes are TRBV28 and TRBJ1-4, with a weak D call TRBD1 (6 bases). The germline V gene encodes CDR1 MDHEN and CDR2 SYDVKM. V was clipped by 8 bases and J by 7 bases, with 11 bases between them. The CDR3 is 12 amino acids. CDR3 loop: CASHARGEKLFF. In DNA form, the CDR3 reads TGTGCCAGCCACGCCAGGGGTGAAAAACTGTTTTTT.

The V gene is TRBV11-1, the J gene TRBJ2-5; D is perhaps TRBD1 (6 bases). The CDR3 totals 13 residues. Looked up from germline, CDR1 is SGHAT and CDR2 is FQDESV (reference sequence). The germline V and J ends were trimmed by 3 bases and 2 bases, with 7 bases remaining between them. The chain's CDR3 is CASSFGQQETQYF. The CDR3 DNA is TGTGCCAGCAGCTTTGGACAGCAAGAGACCCAGTACTTC.

The chain employs TRBV18 and TRBJ1-1, with D perhaps TRBD1 (5 bases). Germline lookup yields CDR1 KGHSH and CDR2 LQKENI. The CDR3 is made up of 12 amino acids. V was clipped by 3 bases and J by 11 bases, with 13 bases between them. This CDR3 reads CASSPWGERAFF. DNA of the CDR3: TGTGCCAGCTCACCTTGGGGGGAGAGGGCTTTCTTT.

The CDR3 nucleotides read TGCAGCGTTGCCTTACCCCCGAGGGGGGGGGTTGATGGCTACACCTTC. This gives the protein CSVALPPRGGVDGYTF. The chain uses TRBV29-1 and TRBJ1-2, with TRBD1 as a possible D gene (6 bases). CDR1 is SQVTM, CDR2 ANQGSEA, per germline. This CDR3 region has 16 residues. V dropped 4 bases and J dropped 6 bases, with 24 bases sitting between them. Supplemented by reference TRBV29-1 and TRBJ1-2, the full variable domain reads SAVISQKPSRDICQRGTSLTIQCQVDSQVTMMFWYRQQPGQSLTLIATANQGSEATYESGFVIDKFPISRPNLTFSTLTVSNMSPEDSSIYLCSVALPPRGGVDGYTFGSGTRLTVV.

The chain recombines TRBV3-1 (or the pseudogene TRBV3-2) with TRBJ2-3, with 10 bases that match TRBD2. Losses at the gene ends were 0 bases for V and 3 bases for J; bases not matched to a gene: 6. This CDR3 region has 17 residues. The germline V gene encodes CDR1 LGHDT and CDR2 YNNKEL (reference sequence). The CDR3 nucleotides are TGTGCCAGCAGCCAAGAGGGAGCGGGGGGGCCGACAGATACGCAGTATTTT. Its translation is CASSQEGAGGPTDTQYF.

The chain combines TRBV6-2 or TRBV6-3 with TRBJ2-3; 7 bases fit TRBD2. The V segment lost 6 bases and the J segment 5 bases; nucleotides outside the gene matches: 11. The V gene's germline CDR1 is MNHEY and CDR2 SVGEGT. The CDR3 is 15 amino acids. CDR3 coding DNA: TGTGCCAGCAGCTCGTCGGCGGGAGTGGGAGATACGCAGTATTTT. It codes for CASSSSAGVGDTQYF.

This chain links TRBV19 with TRBJ1-1, with TRBD1 matching 7 bases. Trimming cost V 5 bases and J 0 bases; bases outside gene matches: 6. Germline V gene data show CDR1 as LNHDA and CDR2 as SQIVND (reference sequence). CDR3 length: 15 amino acids. As DNA, the CDR3 is TGTGCCAGTAGTTATAAGGGGGCCATGAACACTGAAGCTTTCTTT. This encodes CASSYKGAMNTEAFF.

The chain couples TRBV6-5 to TRBJ1-2; the D is unclear. The V end lost 2 bases, the J end lost 8 bases, and 15 bases lay between the germline ends. Germline values: CDR1 MNHEY, CDR2 SVGAGI. The CDR3 has 14 amino acids. The CDR3 region is CASSYRDTVTGYTF. DNA for the CDR3: TGTGCCAGCAGTTACCGAGACACCGTGACCGGCTACACCTTC.

This clone was picked up a small number of times. The chain links TRBV3-1 (or the pseudogene TRBV3-2) to TRBJ2-7; 10 nucleotides agree with TRBD2. The CDR3 sequence is 13 residues long. Germline assignment: CDR1 LGHDT and CDR2 YNNKEL (reference sequence). Trimming removed 4 bases from V and 6 bases from J; junction bases left unmatched: 3. The CDR3 nucleotides read TGTGCCAGCAGCCCCCGGACTAGCGGCGAGCAGTACTTC. Protein: CASSPRTSGEQYF.

V gene TRBV4-2 combines with J gene TRBJ1-6, with 8 bases fitting TRBD1. Germline lookup yields CDR1 LGHNA and CDR2 YNFKEQ. The CDR3 has 17 amino acids. With V trimmed by 1 base and J by 7 bases, 9 bases remained unmatched. The CDR3 DNA reads TGTGCCAGCAGCCAAGCCAACAGGGGGGTCAAAAATTCACCCCTCCACTTT. Protein product: CASSQANRGVKNSPLHF.

V gene TRBV4-3 combines with J gene TRBJ2-5; TRBD1 matches 9 bases. V lost 4 bases, J lost 5 bases, and 5 bases stayed unmatched. The germline V gene encodes CDR1 LGHNA and CDR2 YSLEER. This CDR3 is built from 14 residues. The CDR3: CASSRRTGAETQYF. CDR3 nucleotides: TGCGCCAGCAGCCGGCGGACAGGGGCCGAGACCCAGTACTTC.

This clone has at least ten counts. The chain joins TRBV28 to TRBJ1-5, with D perhaps matching TRBD1 (6 bases). The CDR3 extends over 17 amino acids. Trimming pared 9 bases from V and 11 bases from J, leaving 32 bases between. The germline V gene has CDR1 MDHEN and CDR2 SYDVKM. CDR3 DNA sequence: TGTGCCAGTCGGGCGAGGGGTTGGGGGCCCCAAGGGTTAGCCCAGCATTTT. Encoded protein: CASRARGWGPQGLAQHF.

The chain carries TRBV6-5 and TRBJ1-1, with 8 nucleotides matching TRBD1. Germline CDR1 is MNHEY and CDR2 is SVGAGI. The CDR3 is 15 amino acids. Trimming at V came to 5 bases and at J to 1 base, leaving 6 bases not matched to a gene. CDR3 sequence (DNA): TGTGCCAGCAGTACCCAGGGGGCGGCGAACACTGAAGCTTTCTTT. This codes for CASSTQGAANTEAFF.

The V gene is TRBV5-1, the J gene TRBJ2-7; the D gene is possibly TRBD1 (6 bases). In germline, CDR1 is SGHRS, CDR2 YFSETQ. CDR3 size: 14 residues. V lost 7 bases to trimming and J lost 3 bases, with 17 bases between them. This chain's CDR3 is CASAPGQKNYEQYF. CDR3 DNA sequence: TGCGCCAGCGCGCCGGGACAAAAAAACTACGAGCAGTACTTC. Based on the CDR3 plus reference TRBV5-1 and TRBJ2-7, the full variable domain is KAGVTQTPRYLIKTRGQQVTLSCSPISGHRSVSWYQQTPGQGLQFLFEYFSETQRNKGNFPGRFSGRQFSNSRSEMNVSTLELGDSALYLCASAPGQKNYEQYFGPGTRLTVT.

The V and J genes are TRBV6-5 and TRBJ2-7; D is ambiguous. Per germline, CDR1 MNHEY and CDR2 SVGAGI. The CDR3 has 13 amino acids. Trimming removed 2 bases from V and 3 bases from J, with 8 bases in between. The CDR3 spells CASSYRSGYEQYF. For the CDR3, the DNA is TGTGCCAGCAGTTACAGGTCGGGCTACGAGCAGTACTTC.

V is TRBV11-1 and J is TRBJ1-1; no definite D call. V gave up 0 bases and J gave up 1 base, with 9 bases separating them. CDR3 length equals 15 residues. In germline, CDR1 is SGHAT, CDR2 FQDESV (reference sequence). The CDR3 coding sequence is TGTGCCAGCAGCTTAGCTCGGCGGGCGAACACTGAAGCTTTCTTT. It yields the protein CASSLARRANTEAFF. The complete variable domain, with remaining parts taken from reference TRBV11-1 and TRBJ1-1, reads EAEVAQSPRYKITEKSQAVAFWCDPISGHATLYWYRQILGQGPELLVQFQDESVVDDSQLPKDRFSAERLKGVDSTLKIQPAELGDSAMYLCASSLARRANTEAFFGQGTRLTVV.